Listed below are T cell receptor beta chains from one sample, sequenced in a study of shared clonotypes between healthy human individuals. The repertoire was sequenced with immunoSEQ multiplex PCR; TCRdb's copy has only in-frame clones and lacks some. The sample carries about 1.4 million clones, over 95% recorded once. Sample: naive CD4+ T cells sorted from blood. The receptors here all came from a man aged 25-45 years in good health. Both conserved end residues are part of each CDR3. Each record gives: CDR3 DNA, CDR3 protein, J gene, clone size, V gene, D gene. The D gene is left open where the match is weak. Size tells how often a clone was seen (once, few, many) or the class of an expanded clone, and some rows leave it out.

DNA: TGTGCCAGCAGCTTGGGCGGCGGGAGGGTGGGGGAGCAGTACTTC
CDR3: CASSLGGGRVGEQYF
J: TRBJ2-7
size: NA
V: TRBV5-4
D: TRBD2

DNA: TGTGCCACCAGCAGAGATCTCCAGGGGGTAGGGACCCAGTACTTC
CDR3: CATSRDLQGVGTQYF
J: TRBJ2-5
size: NA
V: TRBV15
D: TRBD1

DNA: TGTGCCAGCAGATCTAGCGGCACCAAAAACATTCAGTACTTC
CDR3: CASRSSGTKNIQYF
J: TRBJ2-4
size: once
V: TRBV6-5
D: TRBD2

DNA: TGTGCCAGCAGCTTGTGGCAGGGCGGCGTTTTCGAGCAGTACTTC
CDR3: CASSLWQGGVFEQYF
J: TRBJ2-7
size: NA
V: TRBV5-6
D: NA

DNA: TGTGCCAGCAGCTTGGGAGGTTTGCGGGGGATGAACACTGAAGCTTTCTTT
CDR3: CASSLGGLRGMNTEAFF
J: TRBJ1-1
size: NA
V: TRBV5-4
D: NA

DNA: TGTGCCAGCAGCCCCGGGCTCTGGGATGAAAAACTGTTTTTT
CDR3: CASSPGLWDEKLFF
J: TRBJ1-4
size: NA
V: TRBV7-9
D: NA

DNA: TGCGCCAGCAGCTTCCTAGCGGGAGCGTCCTACAATGAGCAGTTCTTC
CDR3: CASSFLAGASYNEQFF
J: TRBJ2-1
size: NA
V: TRBV5-1
D: TRBD2

DNA: TGTGCCAGCAGCTTGGCCCAGGTAGGCGGTAATGAGCAGTTCTTC
CDR3: CASSLAQVGGNEQFF
J: TRBJ2-1
size: NA
V: TRBV5-4
D: NA

DNA: TGTGCCTGGAGTGTAAGCATTTCGGGACAGTTTTACAATGAGCAGTTCTTC
CDR3: CAWSVSISGQFYNEQFF
J: TRBJ2-1
size: NA
V: TRBV30
D: TRBD1

DNA: TGCGCCAGCAGCGAGTCTAGGGGAGGGCACTACAATGAGCAGTTCTTC
CDR3: CASSESRGGHYNEQFF
J: TRBJ2-1
size: NA
V: TRBV10-2
D: TRBD2

DNA: TGTGCCAGCAGTGACTTTCATCGGGGACAGAACACTGAAGCTTTCTTT
CDR3: CASSDFHRGQNTEAFF
J: TRBJ1-1
size: NA
V: TRBV25-1
D: NA

DNA: TGTGCCAGCAGCTTGGCTAGGGATAATGAGCAGTTCTTC
CDR3: CASSLARDNEQFF
J: TRBJ2-1
size: NA
V: TRBV5-6
D: NA

DNA: TGTGCCATCAGTGTAGCGGGAGAGAGCTACGAGCAGTACTTC
CDR3: CAISVAGESYEQYF
J: TRBJ2-7
size: NA
V: TRBV10-3
D: TRBD2

DNA: TGTGCCAGCAGCCCTACACCGGGTTCCAGCTCCTACGAGCAGTACTTC
CDR3: CASSPTPGSSSYEQYF
J: TRBJ2-7
size: NA
V: TRBV9
D: NA

DNA: TGCAGCGTTCGCCAAGAGACCCAGTACTTC
CDR3: CSVRQETQYF
J: TRBJ2-5
size: NA
V: TRBV29-1
D: NA

DNA: TGTGCCACCTTAGCGGGAGAAGTGAACGGGGAGCTGTTTTTT
CDR3: CATLAGEVNGELFF
J: TRBJ2-2
size: NA
V: TRBV18
D: TRBD2

DNA: TGTGCCAGCAGCTTAGGGGAGGTGGCCAATGAGCAGTTCTTC
CDR3: CASSLGEVANEQFF
J: TRBJ2-1
size: NA
V: TRBV7-9
D: NA

DNA: TGTGCCAGCAGCCTAGCCGAGGGTTCGTATATCGGGGAGCTGTTTTTT
CDR3: CASSLAEGSYIGELFF
J: TRBJ2-2
size: NA
V: TRBV7-9
D: NA

DNA: TGCGCCAGCAGCCAAGTGGTAAGGGACTACGAGCAGTACTTC
CDR3: CASSQVVRDYEQYF
J: TRBJ2-7
size: NA
V: TRBV4-1
D: NA

DNA: TGTGCCAGCAGAACATTGGTTGGGATGGGAGCGAATGAGCAGTTCTTC
CDR3: CASRTLVGMGANEQFF
J: TRBJ2-1
size: NA
V: TRBV27
D: NA

DNA: TGTGCCAGCAGCTTAAGGCAAGCGGGAGTTGCCTACGAGCAGTACTTC
CDR3: CASSLRQAGVAYEQYF
J: TRBJ2-7
size: NA
V: TRBV11-3
D: TRBD2

DNA: TGTGCCAGCAGCCCCCCGGGCAGGGGCCAGTCCTACGAGCAGTACTTC
CDR3: CASSPPGRGQSYEQYF
J: TRBJ2-7
size: NA
V: TRBV7-9
D: NA

DNA: TGCGCCAGCAGCCCCCGGGGGGTCCACGAGCAGTACTTC
CDR3: CASSPRGVHEQYF
J: TRBJ2-7
size: NA
V: TRBV5-1
D: TRBD2

DNA: TGTGCCAGCAGGACAGTTAACTATGGCTACACCTTC
CDR3: CASRTVNYGYTF
J: TRBJ1-2
size: NA
V: TRBV27
D: NA

DNA: TGCGCCAGCAGCCAAGCCAGGAGCAATCAGCCCCAGCATTTT
CDR3: CASSQARSNQPQHF
J: TRBJ1-5
size: NA
V: TRBV4-1
D: NA

DNA: TGTGCCAGCAGCCTCCCCTCCGGGAGGTTGGACATTCAGTACTTC
CDR3: CASSLPSGRLDIQYF
J: TRBJ2-4
size: NA
V: TRBV28
D: TRBD2

DNA: TGTGCCACCAGCAGAGGGGACGGGGATGGGGTGTACGAGCAGTACTTC
CDR3: CATSRGDGDGVYEQYF
J: TRBJ2-7
size: NA
V: TRBV15
D: NA

DNA: TGCAGCGTTGCGTGGGGTGGAGAGACCCAGTACTTC
CDR3: CSVAWGGETQYF
J: TRBJ2-5
size: NA
V: TRBV29-1
D: NA

DNA: TGTGCCATCAGCCCCTACCGGGACTCTGCCTACGAGCAGTACTTC
CDR3: CAISPYRDSAYEQYF
J: TRBJ2-7
size: NA
V: TRBV10-3
D: NA

DNA: TGCGCCAGCAGTGAAGACAGGGAAGGCGGCTACACCTTC
CDR3: CASSEDREGGYTF
J: TRBJ1-2
size: few
V: TRBV10-1
D: TRBD1

DNA: TGTGCCAGCAGCGTAGAGAACAGGGGCGCCGGAGGAAAACTGTTTTTT
CDR3: CASSVENRGAGGKLFF
J: TRBJ1-4
size: NA
V: TRBV9
D: TRBD1

DNA: TGTGCCAGCAGTTTTTGGGGGGCCCAAAACATTCAGTACTTC
CDR3: CASSFWGAQNIQYF
J: TRBJ2-4
size: once
V: TRBV28
D: NA

DNA: TGCGCCAGCAGCTTGGGCGGGGCGGACAATGAGCAGTTCTTC
CDR3: CASSLGGADNEQFF
J: TRBJ2-1
size: NA
V: TRBV5-1
D: NA

DNA: TGTGCCAGCAGTTCCTCGGGACAGGGGAGCGACGAGCAGTACTTC
CDR3: CASSSSGQGSDEQYF
J: TRBJ2-7
size: NA
V: TRBV28
D: TRBD1

DNA: TGTGCCATCAGTGATTCCACGACTAGCGGTTATAAAAATACGCAGTATTTT
CDR3: CAISDSTTSGYKNTQYF
J: TRBJ2-3
size: NA
V: TRBV10-3
D: TRBD2

DNA: TGTGCCAGCAGCCCCTATTCTCGAAATGAAAAACTGTTTTTT
CDR3: CASSPYSRNEKLFF
J: TRBJ1-4
size: NA
V: TRBV9
D: NA

DNA: TGCGCCAGCAGCCCCCATAACCTTACAGGGATCTTCTACGAGCAGTACTTC
CDR3: CASSPHNLTGIFYEQYF
J: TRBJ2-7
size: NA
V: TRBV5-1
D: NA

DNA: TGCGCCAGCAGCCACCGAACTAGCACTGAGCAGTTCTTC
CDR3: CASSHRTSTEQFF
J: TRBJ2-1
size: NA
V: TRBV4-3
D: NA

DNA: TGCGCCAGCAGCTTAAACACCTACGAGCAGTACTTC
CDR3: CASSLNTYEQYF
J: TRBJ2-7
size: NA
V: TRBV5-1
D: NA

DNA: TGTGCCAGCAGTGAATTTGTGGCCCACACAGATACGCAGTATTTT
CDR3: CASSEFVAHTDTQYF
J: TRBJ2-3
size: NA
V: TRBV2
D: NA

DNA: TGTGCCAGCAGCGTACGACTAGCGGGAGGACGTAATGAGCAGTTCTTC
CDR3: CASSVRLAGGRNEQFF
J: TRBJ2-1
size: NA
V: TRBV9
D: TRBD2

DNA: TGCGCCAGCAGCCAAGAAAGTAGCGGGAGGGCCTGGGATACGCAGTATTTT
CDR3: CASSQESSGRAWDTQYF
J: TRBJ2-3
size: NA
V: TRBV4-1
D: TRBD2

DNA: TGTGCCAGCAGGGCCGGCAACAATGAGCAGTTCTTC
CDR3: CASRAGNNEQFF
J: TRBJ2-1
size: NA
V: TRBV6-4
D: NA

DNA: TGTGCCAGCTCACCAGCGACAGACACAGATACGCAGTATTTT
CDR3: CASSPATDTDTQYF
J: TRBJ2-3
size: NA
V: TRBV18
D: NA

DNA: TGTGCCAGCAGCTTGAAGACTAGCGTCGCCTACGAGCAGTACTTC
CDR3: CASSLKTSVAYEQYF
J: TRBJ2-7
size: NA
V: TRBV5-8
D: TRBD2

DNA: TGTGCCAGCAGCTTAAGGACAGGGGGAATGGAAAAACTGTTTTTT
CDR3: CASSLRTGGMEKLFF
J: TRBJ1-4
size: NA
V: TRBV7-8
D: TRBD1

DNA: TGTGCCAGCAGATCTGGACAGGGAGGCTCCTACGAGCAGTACTTC
CDR3: CASRSGQGGSYEQYF
J: TRBJ2-7
size: NA
V: TRBV28
D: TRBD1

DNA: TGTGCCAGCAGCCTCCTCGGACTAGCGGGAGAGCAGTTCTTC
CDR3: CASSLLGLAGEQFF
J: TRBJ2-1
size: NA
V: TRBV6-5
D: TRBD2

DNA: TGCGCCAGCAGCTCCCAATTTGCAACTAATGAAAAACTGTTTTTT
CDR3: CASSSQFATNEKLFF
J: TRBJ1-4
size: NA
V: TRBV4-1
D: NA